The clone carrying this T cell receptor beta chain was seen a few times. Its antigen is not identified. One end of the junction fails to match germline, which may point to a read error. The sample originates from a study of cytomegalovirus exposure and HLA in healthy donors. The primer mix had 60 Vbeta and 13 Jbeta primers. The assay was immunoSEQ multiplex PCR, and TCRdb's table has in-frame clones only and misses some. The table lists tens of thousands of clones, around 8% of them singletons. Germline-derived CDR1 and CDR2 are MDHEN and SYDVKM. The CDR3 runs 14 residues. Broader study findings: It was reportedly the case that the classifier diagnosed cytomegalovirus status with high specificity and sensitivity. In vitro experiments confirmed that three CMV-associated chains were specific for CMV antigens. Clonal expansion, a later analysis showed, was greater in HLA-associated TCR beta chains than in equally common others. The study reported that TCR beta sequences accurately predicted HLA-A and HLA-B alleles in most subjects.

This clonotype was obtained from a man aged 45-65 years in good health and CMV-seronegative. The sample consisted of PBMCs. The rearrangement joins TRBV28 to TRBJ2-1, with TRBD1 identical over 7 bases. The CDR3 nucleotides read TGTGCCAGCAGTTTAACAGATCCGGGACAGCGTTATATCTTC. This gives the protein CASSLTDPGQRYIF.